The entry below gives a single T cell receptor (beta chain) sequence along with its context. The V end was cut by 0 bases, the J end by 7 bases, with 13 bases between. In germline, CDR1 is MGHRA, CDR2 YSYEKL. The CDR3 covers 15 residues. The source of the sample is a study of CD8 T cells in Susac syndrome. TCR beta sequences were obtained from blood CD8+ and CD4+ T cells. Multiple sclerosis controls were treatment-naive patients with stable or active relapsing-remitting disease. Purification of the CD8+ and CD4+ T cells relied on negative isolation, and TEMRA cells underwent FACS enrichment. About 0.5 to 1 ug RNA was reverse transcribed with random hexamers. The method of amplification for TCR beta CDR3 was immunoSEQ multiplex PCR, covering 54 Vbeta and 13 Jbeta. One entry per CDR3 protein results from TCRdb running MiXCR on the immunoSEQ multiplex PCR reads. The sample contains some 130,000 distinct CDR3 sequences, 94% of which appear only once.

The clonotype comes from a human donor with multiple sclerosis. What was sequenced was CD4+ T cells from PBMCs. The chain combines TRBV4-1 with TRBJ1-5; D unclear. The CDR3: CASSQEGRAPQPQHF. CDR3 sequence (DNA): TGCGCCAGCAGCCAAGAGGGCCGGGCCCCCCAGCCCCAGCATTTT.